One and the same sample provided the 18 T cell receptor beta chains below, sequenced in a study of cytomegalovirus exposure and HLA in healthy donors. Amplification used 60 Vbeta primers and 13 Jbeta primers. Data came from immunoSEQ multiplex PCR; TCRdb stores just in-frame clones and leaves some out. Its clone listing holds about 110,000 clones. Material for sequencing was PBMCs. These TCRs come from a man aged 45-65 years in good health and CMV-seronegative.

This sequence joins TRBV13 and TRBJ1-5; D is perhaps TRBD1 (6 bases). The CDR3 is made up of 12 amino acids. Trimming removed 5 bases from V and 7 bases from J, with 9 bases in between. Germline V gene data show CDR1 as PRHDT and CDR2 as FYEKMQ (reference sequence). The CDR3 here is CASSVRGQPQHF. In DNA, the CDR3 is TGTGCCAGCAGCGTCAGGGGACAGCCCCAGCATTTT.

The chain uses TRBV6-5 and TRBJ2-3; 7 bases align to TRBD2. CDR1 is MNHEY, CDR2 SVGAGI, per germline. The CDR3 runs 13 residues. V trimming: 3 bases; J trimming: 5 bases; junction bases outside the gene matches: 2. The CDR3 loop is CASSYPGGDTQYF. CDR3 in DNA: TGTGCCAGCAGTTATCCGGGGGGAGATACGCAGTATTTT.

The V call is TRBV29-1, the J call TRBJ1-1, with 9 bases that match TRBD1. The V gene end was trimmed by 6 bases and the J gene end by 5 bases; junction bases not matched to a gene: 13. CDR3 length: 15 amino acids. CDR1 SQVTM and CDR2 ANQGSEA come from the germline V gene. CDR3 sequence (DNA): TGCAGCGTACAAACTCCGGGACAGGGAGTGACTGAAGCTTTCTTT. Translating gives CSVQTPGQGVTEAFF.

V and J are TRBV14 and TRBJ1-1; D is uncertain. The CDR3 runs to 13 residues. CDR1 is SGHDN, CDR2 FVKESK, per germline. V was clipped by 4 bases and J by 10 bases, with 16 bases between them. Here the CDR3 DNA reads TGTGCCAGCAGCCCGAATATGGCCCAGCGAGCTTTCTTT. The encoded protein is CASSPNMAQRAFF.

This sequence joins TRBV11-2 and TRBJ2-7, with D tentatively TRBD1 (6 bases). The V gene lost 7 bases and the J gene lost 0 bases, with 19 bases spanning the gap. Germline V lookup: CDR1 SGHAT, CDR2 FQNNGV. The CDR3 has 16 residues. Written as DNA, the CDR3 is TGTGCCAGCACCCCCATTGGGGGCACGACCTCCTACGAGCAGTACTTC. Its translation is CASTPIGGTTSYEQYF.

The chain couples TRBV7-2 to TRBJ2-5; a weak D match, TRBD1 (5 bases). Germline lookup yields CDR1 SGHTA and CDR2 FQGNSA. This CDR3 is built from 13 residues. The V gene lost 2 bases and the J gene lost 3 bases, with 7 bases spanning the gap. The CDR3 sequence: CASSLSDKETQYF. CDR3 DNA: TGTGCCAGCAGCTTATCGGACAAAGAGACCCAGTACTTC. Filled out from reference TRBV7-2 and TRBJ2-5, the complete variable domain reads GAGVSQSPSNKVTEKGKDVELRCDPISGHTALYWYRQSLGQGLEFLIYFQGNSAPDKSGLPSDRFSAERTGGSVSTLTIQRTQQEDSAVYLCASSLSDKETQYFGPGTRLLVL.

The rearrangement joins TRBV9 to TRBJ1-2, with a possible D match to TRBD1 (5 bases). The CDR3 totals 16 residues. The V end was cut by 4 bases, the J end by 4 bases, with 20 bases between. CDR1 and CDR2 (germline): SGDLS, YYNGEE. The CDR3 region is CASSPNFRGLPYGYTF. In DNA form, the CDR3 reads TGTGCCAGCAGCCCAAACTTCCGGGGACTGCCCTATGGCTACACCTTC.

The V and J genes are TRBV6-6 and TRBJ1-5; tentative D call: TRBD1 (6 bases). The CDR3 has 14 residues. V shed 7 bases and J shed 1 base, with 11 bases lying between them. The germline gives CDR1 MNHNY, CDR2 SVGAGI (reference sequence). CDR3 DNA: TGTGCCAGCACCCCCAGGGGAAGCAATCAGCCCCAGCATTTT. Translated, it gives CASTPRGSNQPQHF.

CDR3 in amino acids: CASSPEGRSGYTF. The CDR3 DNA sequence: TGTGCCAGCTCACCAGAGGGTCGAAGTGGCTACACCTTC. This chain connects TRBV18 to TRBJ1-2; unclear D gene. Trimming stripped 2 bases from V and 7 bases from J, with 11 bases between. Germline values: CDR1 KGHSH, CDR2 LQKENI. The CDR3 totals 13 residues.

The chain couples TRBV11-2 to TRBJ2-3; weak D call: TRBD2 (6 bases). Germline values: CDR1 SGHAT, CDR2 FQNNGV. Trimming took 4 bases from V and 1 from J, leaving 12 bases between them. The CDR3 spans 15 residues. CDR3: CASSSIAERTDTQYF. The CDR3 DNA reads TGTGCCAGCAGCTCTATAGCGGAGCGCACAGATACGCAGTATTTT. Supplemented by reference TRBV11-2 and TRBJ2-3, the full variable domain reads EAGVAQSPRYKIIEKRQSVAFWCNPISGHATLYWYQQILGQGPKLLIQFQNNGVVDDSQLPKDRFSAERLKGVDSTLKIQPAKLEDSAVYLCASSSIAERTDTQYFGPGTRLTVL.

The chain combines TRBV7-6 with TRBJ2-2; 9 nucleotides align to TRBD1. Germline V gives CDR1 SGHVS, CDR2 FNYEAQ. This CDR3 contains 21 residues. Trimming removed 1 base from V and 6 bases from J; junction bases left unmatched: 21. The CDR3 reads CASSLVYAGTGYYGLSGELFF. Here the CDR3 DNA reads TGTGCCAGCAGCTTAGTTTATGCCGGGACAGGGTATTATGGATTGTCCGGGGAGCTGTTTTTT.

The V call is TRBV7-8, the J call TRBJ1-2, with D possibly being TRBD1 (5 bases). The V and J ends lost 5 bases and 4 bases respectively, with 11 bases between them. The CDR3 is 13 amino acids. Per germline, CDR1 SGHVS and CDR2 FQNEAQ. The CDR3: CASSAGRLYGYTF. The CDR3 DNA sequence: TGTGCCAGCAGCGCGGGGCGGCTCTATGGCTACACCTTC.

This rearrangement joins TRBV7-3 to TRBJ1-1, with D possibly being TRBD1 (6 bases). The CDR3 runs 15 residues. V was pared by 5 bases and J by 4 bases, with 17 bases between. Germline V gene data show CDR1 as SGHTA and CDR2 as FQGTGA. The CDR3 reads CASSPQQGSSTEAFF. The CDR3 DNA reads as TGTGCCAGCAGCCCACAACAGGGATCGAGCACTGAAGCTTTCTTT.

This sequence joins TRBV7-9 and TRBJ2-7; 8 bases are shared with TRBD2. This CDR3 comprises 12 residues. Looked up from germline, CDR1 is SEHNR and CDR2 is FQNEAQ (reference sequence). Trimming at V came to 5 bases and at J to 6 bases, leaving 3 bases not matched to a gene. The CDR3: CASSPGGPEQYF. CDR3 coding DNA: TGTGCCAGCAGCCCGGGGGGGCCCGAGCAGTACTTC. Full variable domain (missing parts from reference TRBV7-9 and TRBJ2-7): DTGVSQNPRHKITKRGQNVTFRCDPISEHNRLYWYRQTLGQGPEFLTYFQNEAQLEKSRLLSDRFSAERPKGSFSTLEIQRTEQGDSAMYLCASSPGGPEQYFGPGTRLTVT.

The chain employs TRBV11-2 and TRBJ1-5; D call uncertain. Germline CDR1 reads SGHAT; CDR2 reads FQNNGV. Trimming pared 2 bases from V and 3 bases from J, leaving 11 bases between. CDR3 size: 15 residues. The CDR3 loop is CASSLNGLVNQPQHF. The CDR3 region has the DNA TGTGCCAGCAGCTTAAACGGACTGGTCAATCAGCCCCAGCATTTT.

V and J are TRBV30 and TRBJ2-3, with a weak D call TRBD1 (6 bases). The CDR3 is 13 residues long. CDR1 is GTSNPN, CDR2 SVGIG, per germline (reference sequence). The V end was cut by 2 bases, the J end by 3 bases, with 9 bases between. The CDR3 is CAWSRGTTDTQYF. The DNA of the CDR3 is TGTGCCTGGAGTAGGGGGACGACAGATACGCAGTATTTT.

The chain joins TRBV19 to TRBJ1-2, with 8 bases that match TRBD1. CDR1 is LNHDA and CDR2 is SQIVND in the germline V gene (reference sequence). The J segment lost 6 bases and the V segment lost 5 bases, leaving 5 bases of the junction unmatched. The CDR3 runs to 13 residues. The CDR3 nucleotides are TGTGCCAGTAGTCCCCCGGACAGGGATGGCTACACCTTC. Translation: CASSPPDRDGYTF.

The CDR3 reads CASSRASGGRQETQYF. CDR3 nucleotides: TGTGCCAGCAGTAGAGCCAGCGGAGGCCGTCAAGAGACCCAGTACTTC. The chain links TRBV7-9 to TRBJ2-5; D possibly corresponds to TRBD2 (5 bases). This CDR3 is built from 16 residues. Germline assignment: CDR1 SEHNR and CDR2 FQNEAQ (reference sequence). V was pared by 6 bases and J by 2 bases, with 19 bases between.